A single T cell receptor beta chain is shown here with its context. Its specificity is unknown. The entry originates in a study of shared clonotypes between healthy human individuals. Study-level points and caveats: As a rule, naive subsets had a larger estimated richness than memory subsets. Blood alone was sampled, and tissue repertoires likely differ.

The assay was immunoSEQ multiplex PCR, and TCRdb's table has in-frame clones only and misses some. The sample consists of about 710,000 clones, 72% of them appearing once. This CDR3 has 12 amino acids. Trimming shortened V by 8 bases and J by 3 bases, and 8 bases separated the two germline ends. Germline V gene data show CDR1 as SNHLY and CDR2 as FYNNEI. Sequenced material: memory CD4+ T cells sorted from blood. The subset here: CD45RA-negative fraction. The sequence was collected from a woman in her thirties in good health. The J gene is TRBJ1-3, the V gene TRBV2; D unclear. CDR3 nucleotides: TGTGCCAGCTCATTCTATGGAAACACCATATATTTT. Encoded protein: CASSFYGNTIYF.